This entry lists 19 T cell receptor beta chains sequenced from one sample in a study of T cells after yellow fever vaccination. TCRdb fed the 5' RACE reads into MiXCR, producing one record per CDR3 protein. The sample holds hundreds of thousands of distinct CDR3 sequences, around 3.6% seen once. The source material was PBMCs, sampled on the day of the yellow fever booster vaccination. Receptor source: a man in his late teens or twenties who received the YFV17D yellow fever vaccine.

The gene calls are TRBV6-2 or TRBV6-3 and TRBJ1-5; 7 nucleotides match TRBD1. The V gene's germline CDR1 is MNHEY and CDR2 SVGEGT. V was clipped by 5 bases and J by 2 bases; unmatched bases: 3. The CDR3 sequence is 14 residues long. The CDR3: CASSQGDGNQPQHF. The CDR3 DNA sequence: TGTGCCAGCAGTCAGGGGGATGGCAATCAGCCCCAGCATTTT.

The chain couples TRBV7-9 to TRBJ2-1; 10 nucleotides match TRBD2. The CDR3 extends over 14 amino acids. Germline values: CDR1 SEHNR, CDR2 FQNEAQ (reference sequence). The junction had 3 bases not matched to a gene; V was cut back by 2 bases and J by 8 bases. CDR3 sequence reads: CASSLHTSGDEQFF. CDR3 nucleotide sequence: TGTGCCAGCAGCTTACATACTAGCGGGGATGAGCAGTTCTTC.

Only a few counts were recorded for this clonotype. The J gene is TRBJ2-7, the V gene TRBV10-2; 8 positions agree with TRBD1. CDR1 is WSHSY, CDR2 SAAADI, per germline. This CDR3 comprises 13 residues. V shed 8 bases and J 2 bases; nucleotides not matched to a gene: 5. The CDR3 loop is CASRWDRTYEQYV. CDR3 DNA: TGCGCCAGCCGATGGGACAGGACCTACGAGCAGTACGTC.

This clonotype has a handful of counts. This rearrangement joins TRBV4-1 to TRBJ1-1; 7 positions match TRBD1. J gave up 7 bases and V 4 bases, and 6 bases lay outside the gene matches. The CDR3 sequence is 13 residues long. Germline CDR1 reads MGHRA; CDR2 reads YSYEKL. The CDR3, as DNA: TGCGCCAGCAGCCGAACGGGACAGAGTGAAGCTTTCTTT. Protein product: CASSRTGQSEAFF.

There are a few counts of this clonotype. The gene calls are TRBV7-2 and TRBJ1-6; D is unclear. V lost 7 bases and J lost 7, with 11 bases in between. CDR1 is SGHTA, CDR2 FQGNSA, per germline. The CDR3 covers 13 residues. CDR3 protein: CASTQHSNSPLHF. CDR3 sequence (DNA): TGTGCCAGCACCCAGCACAGCAATTCACCCCTCCACTTT.

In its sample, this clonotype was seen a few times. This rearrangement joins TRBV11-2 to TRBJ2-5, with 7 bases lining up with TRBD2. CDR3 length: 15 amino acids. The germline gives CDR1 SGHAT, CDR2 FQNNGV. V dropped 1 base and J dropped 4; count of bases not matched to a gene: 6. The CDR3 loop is CASSLVRGGGETQYF. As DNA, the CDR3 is TGTGCCAGCAGCTTAGTACGGGGCGGGGGAGAGACCCAGTACTTC.

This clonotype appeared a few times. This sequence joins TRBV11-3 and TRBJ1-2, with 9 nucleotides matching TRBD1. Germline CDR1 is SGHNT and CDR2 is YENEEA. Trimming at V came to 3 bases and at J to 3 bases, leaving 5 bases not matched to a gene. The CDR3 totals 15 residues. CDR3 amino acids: CASSFFTGGDYGYTF. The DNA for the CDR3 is TGTGCCAGCAGCTTCTTCACAGGGGGCGACTATGGCTACACCTTC.

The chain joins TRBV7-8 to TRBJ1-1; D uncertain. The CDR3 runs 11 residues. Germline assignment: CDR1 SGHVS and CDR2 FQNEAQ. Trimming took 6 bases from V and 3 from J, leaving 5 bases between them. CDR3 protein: CASRHDTEAFF. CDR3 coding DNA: TGTGCCAGCAGGCATGACACTGAAGCTTTCTTT. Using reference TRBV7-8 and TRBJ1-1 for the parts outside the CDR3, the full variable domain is GAGVSQSPRYKVAKRGQDVALRCDPISGHVSLFWYQQALGQGPEFLTYFQNEAQLDKSGLPSDRFFAERPEGSVSTLKIQRTQQEDSAVYLCASRHDTEAFFGQGTRLTVV.

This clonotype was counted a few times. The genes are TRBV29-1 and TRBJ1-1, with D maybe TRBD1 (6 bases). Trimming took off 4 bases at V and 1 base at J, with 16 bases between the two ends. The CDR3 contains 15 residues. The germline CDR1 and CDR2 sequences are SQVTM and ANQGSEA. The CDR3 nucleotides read TGCAGCGTTGCCCCTTTGACAGGTTCGAACACTGAAGCTTTCTTT. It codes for CSVAPLTGSNTEAFF.

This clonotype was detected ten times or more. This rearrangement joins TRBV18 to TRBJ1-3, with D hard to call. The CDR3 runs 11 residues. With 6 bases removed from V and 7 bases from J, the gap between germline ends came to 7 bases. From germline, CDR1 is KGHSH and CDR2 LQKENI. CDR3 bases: TGTGCCAGCTCTTCCGAGAACACCATATATTTT. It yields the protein CASSSENTIYF.

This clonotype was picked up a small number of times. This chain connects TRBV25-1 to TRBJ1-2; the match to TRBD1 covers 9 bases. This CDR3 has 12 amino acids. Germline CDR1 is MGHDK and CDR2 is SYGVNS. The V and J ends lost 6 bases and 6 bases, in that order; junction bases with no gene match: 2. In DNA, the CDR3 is TGTGCCAGCAGCTGGACAGGGGATGGCTACACCTTC. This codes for CASSWTGDGYTF.

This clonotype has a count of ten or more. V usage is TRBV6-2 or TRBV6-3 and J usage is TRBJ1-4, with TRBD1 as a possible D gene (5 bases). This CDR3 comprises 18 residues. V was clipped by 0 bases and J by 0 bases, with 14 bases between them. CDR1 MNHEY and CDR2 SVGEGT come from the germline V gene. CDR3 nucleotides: TGTGCCAGCAGTTACTCGAGGGAAGGGGCTTCAACTAATGAAAAACTGTTTTTT. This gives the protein CASSYSREGASTNEKLFF.

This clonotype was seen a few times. The CDR3 loop reads CASSQETGIETQYF. The CDR3 DNA reads as TGTGCCAGCAGCCAAGAGACAGGGATCGAGACCCAGTACTTC. The rearrangement joins TRBV3-1 to TRBJ2-5, with 7 positions matching TRBD1. The CDR3 totals 14 residues. Germline V CDR1 and CDR2: LGHDT, YNNKEL (reference sequence). The junction had 3 bases not matched to a gene; V was cut back by 0 bases and J by 5 bases.

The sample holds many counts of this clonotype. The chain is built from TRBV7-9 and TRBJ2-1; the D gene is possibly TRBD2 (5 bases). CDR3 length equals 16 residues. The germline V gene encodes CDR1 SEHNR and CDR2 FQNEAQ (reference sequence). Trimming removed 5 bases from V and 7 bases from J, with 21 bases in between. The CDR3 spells CASSPRGLAVLNEQFF. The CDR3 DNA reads TGTGCCAGCAGCCCGCGTGGGCTAGCAGTCCTAAATGAGCAGTTCTTC.

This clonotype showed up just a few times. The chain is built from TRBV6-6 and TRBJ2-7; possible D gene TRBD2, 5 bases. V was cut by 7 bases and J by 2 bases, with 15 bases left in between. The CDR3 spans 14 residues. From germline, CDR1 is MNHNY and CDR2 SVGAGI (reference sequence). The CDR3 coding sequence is TGTGCCAGCACCGACACCCCCGGGACCTACGAGCAGTACGTC. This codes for CASTDTPGTYEQYV.

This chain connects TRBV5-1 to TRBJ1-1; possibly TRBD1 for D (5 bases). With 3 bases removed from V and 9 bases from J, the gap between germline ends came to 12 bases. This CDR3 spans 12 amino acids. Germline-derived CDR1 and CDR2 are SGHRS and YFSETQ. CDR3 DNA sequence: TGCGCCAGCAGCTATCAGGGAGGACAAGCTTTCTTT. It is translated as CASSYQGGQAFF.

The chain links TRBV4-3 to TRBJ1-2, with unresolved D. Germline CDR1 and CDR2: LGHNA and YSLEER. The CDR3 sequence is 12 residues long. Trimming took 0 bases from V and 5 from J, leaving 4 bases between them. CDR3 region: CASSQEPYGYTF. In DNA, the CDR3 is TGCGCCAGCAGCCAAGAGCCTTATGGCTACACCTTC.

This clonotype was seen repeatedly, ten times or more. As DNA, the CDR3 is TGTGCCAGCAGTCCCGGGACAGGGTACAATGAGCAGTTCTTC. Its translation: CASSPGTGYNEQFF. This chain links TRBV27 with TRBJ2-1; 9 bases map to TRBD1. Germline values: CDR1 MNHEY, CDR2 SMNVEV (reference sequence). J lost 4 bases, V lost 5 bases, and 3 bases had no gene match. This CDR3 contains 14 residues.

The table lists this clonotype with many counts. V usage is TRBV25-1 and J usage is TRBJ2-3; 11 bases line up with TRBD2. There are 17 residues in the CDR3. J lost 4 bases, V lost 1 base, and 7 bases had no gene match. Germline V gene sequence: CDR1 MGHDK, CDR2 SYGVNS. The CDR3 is CASSEFRVAGGADTQYF. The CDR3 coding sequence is TGTGCCAGCAGTGAATTTCGGGTAGCGGGGGGGGCAGATACGCAGTATTTT.